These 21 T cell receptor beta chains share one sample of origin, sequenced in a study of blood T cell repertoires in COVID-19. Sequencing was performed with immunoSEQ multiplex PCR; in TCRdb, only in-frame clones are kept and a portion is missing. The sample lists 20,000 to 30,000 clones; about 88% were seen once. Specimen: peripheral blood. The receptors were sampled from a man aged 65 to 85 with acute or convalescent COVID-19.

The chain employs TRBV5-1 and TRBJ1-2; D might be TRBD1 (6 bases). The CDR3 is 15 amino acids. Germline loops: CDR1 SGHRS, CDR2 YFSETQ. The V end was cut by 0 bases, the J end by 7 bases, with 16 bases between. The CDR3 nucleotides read TGCGCCAGCAGCTTGGCCGGGGACACAACGGGTGGCTACACCTTC. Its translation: CASSLAGDTTGGYTF. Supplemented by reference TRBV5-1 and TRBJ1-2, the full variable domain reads KAGVTQTPRYLIKTRGQQVTLSCSPISGHRSVSWYQQTPGQGLQFLFEYFSETQRNKGNFPGRFSGRQFSNSRSEMNVSTLELGDSALYLCASSLAGDTTGGYTFGSGTRLTVV.

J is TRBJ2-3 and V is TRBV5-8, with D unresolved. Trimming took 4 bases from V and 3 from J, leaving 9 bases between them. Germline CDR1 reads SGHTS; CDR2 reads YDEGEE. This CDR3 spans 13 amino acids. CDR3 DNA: TGTGCCAGCAGCCTGACGGGTACAGATACGCAGTATTTT. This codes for CASSLTGTDTQYF.

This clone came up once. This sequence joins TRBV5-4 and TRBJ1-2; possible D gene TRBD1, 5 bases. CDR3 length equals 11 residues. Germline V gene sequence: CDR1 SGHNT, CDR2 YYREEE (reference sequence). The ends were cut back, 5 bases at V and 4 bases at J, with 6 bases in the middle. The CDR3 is CASRGPYGYTF. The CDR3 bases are TGTGCCAGCAGGGGGCCCTATGGCTACACCTTC. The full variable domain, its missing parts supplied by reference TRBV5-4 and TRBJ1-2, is ETGVTQSPTHLIKTRGQQVTLRCSSQSGHNTVSWYQQALGQGPQFIFQYYREEENGRGNFPPRFSGLQFPNYSSELNVNALELDDSALYLCASRGPYGYTFGSGTRLTVV.

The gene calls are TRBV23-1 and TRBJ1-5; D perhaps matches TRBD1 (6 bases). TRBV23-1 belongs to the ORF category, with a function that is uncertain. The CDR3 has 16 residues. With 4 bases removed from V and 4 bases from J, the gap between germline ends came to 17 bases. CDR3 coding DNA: TGCGCCAGCAGTCCGAACAGGGTCTCAAGGAATCAGCCCCAGCATTTT. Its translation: CASSPNRVSRNQPQHF.

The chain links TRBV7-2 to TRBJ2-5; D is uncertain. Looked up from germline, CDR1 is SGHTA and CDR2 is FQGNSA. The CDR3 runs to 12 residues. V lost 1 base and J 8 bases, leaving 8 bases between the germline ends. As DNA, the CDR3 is TGTGCCAGCAGCTTAGGTGCGGTAACCCAGTACTTC. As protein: CASSLGAVTQYF.

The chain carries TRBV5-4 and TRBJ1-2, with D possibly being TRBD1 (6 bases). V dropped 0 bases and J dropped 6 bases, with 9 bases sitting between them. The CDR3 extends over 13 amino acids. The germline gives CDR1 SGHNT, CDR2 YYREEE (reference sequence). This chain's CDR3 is CASSLGNRDGYTF. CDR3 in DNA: TGTGCCAGCAGCTTGGGGAACAGGGATGGCTACACCTTC.

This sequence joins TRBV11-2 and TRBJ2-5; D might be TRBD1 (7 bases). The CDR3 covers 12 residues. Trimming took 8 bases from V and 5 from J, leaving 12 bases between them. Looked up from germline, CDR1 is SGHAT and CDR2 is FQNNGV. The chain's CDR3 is CASRQGGETQYF. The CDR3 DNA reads TGTGCCAGCCGACAGGGAGGCGAGACCCAGTACTTC.

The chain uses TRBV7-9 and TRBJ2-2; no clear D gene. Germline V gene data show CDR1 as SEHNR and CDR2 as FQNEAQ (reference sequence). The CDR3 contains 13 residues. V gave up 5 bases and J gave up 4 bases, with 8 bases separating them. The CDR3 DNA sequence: TGTGCCAGCAGCGCAATTAGCACCGGGGAGCTGTTTTTT. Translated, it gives CASSAISTGELFF.

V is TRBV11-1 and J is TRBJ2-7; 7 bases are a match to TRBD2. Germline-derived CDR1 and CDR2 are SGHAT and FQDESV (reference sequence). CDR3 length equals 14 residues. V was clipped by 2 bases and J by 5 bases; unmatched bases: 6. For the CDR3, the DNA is TGTGCCAGCAGCTTATGGGAGGGGACGAACGAGCAGTACTTC. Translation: CASSLWEGTNEQYF.

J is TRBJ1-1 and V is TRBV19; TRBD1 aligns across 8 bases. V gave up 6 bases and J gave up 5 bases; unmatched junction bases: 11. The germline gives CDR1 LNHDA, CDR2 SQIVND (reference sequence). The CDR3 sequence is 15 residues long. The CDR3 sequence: CASSRQLTGGTEAFF. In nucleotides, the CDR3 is TGTGCCAGTAGCCGACAACTCACAGGGGGAACTGAAGCTTTCTTT.

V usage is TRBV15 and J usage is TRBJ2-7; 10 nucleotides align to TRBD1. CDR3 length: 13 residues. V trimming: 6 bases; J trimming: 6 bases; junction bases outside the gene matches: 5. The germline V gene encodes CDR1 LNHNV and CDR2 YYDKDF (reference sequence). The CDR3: CATRKTGGREQYF. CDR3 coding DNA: TGTGCCACCAGGAAGACAGGGGGCCGCGAGCAGTACTTC.

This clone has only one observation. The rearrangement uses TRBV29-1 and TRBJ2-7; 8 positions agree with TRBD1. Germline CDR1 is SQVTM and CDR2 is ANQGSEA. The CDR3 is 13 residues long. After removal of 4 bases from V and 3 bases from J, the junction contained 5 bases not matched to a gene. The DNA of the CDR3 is TGCAGCGTTGTCGCAGGGGGCAACTACGAGCAGTACTTC. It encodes CSVVAGGNYEQYF.

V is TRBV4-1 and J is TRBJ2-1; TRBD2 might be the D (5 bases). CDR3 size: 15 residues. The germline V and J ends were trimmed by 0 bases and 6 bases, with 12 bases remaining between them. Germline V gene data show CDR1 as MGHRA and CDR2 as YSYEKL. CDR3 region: CASSQDGRGRNEQFF. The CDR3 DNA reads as TGCGCCAGCAGCCAAGATGGAAGAGGGCGCAATGAGCAGTTCTTC.

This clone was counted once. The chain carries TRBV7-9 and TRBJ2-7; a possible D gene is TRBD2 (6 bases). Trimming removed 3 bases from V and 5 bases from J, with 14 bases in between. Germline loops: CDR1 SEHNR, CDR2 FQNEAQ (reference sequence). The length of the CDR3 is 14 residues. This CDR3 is CASSFVTPGDEQYF. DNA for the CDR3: TGTGCCAGCAGCTTCGTCACACCGGGGGACGAGCAGTACTTC.

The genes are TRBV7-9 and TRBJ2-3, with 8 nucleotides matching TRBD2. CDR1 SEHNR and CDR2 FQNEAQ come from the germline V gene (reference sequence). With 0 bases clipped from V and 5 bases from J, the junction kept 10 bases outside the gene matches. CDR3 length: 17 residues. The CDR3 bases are TGTGCCAGCAGCTTAGCCCGGGGGGGCCTTGGGGTAGATACGCAGTATTTT. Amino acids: CASSLARGGLGVDTQYF.

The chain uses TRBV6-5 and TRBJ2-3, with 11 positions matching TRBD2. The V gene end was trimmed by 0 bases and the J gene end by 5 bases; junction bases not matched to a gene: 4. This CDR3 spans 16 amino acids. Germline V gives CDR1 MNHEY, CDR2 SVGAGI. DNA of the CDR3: TGTGCCAGCAGTTACTCCGGACTAGCGGGCGGAGATACGCAGTATTTT. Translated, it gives CASSYSGLAGGDTQYF.

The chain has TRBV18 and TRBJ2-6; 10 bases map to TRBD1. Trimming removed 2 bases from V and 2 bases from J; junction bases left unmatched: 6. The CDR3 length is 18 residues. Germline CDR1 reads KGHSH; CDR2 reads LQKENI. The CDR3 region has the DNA TGTGCCAGCTCACCAAGGACAGGGGGGGGAACTGGGGCCAACGTCCTGACTTTC. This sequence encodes CASSPRTGGGTGANVLTF.

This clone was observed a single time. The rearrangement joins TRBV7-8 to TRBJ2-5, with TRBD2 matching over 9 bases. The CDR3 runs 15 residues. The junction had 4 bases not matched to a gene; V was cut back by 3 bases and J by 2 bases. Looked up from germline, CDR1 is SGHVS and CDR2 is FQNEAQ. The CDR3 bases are TGTGCCAGCAGCTTCGGACTAGCGAGACAAGAGACCCAGTACTTC. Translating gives CASSFGLARQETQYF.

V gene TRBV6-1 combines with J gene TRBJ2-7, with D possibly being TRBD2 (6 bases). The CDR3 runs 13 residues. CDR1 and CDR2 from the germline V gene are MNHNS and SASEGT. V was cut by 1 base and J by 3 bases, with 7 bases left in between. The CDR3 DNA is TGTGCCAGCAGTGAAGGCGGGGACTACGAGCAGTACTTC. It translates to CASSEGGDYEQYF.

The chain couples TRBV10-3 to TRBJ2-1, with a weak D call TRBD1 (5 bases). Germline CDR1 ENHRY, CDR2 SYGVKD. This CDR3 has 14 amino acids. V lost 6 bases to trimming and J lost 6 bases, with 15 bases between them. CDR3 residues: CAISGELRGNEQFF. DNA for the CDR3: TGTGCCATCAGCGGTGAGCTTAGGGGCAATGAGCAGTTCTTC.

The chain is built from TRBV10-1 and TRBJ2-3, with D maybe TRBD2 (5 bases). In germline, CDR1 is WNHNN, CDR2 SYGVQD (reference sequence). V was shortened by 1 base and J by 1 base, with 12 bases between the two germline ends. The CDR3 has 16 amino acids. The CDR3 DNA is TGCGCCAGCAGTGAGTGGGTTGACGGGGGCACAGATACGCAGTATTTT. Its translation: CASSEWVDGGTDTQYF.